This record looks at one T cell receptor (beta chain) sequence and its context. The entry originates in a study of blood T cell repertoires in COVID-19. Study-level background: Either two negative PCRs, clearance, or symptom resolution qualified Cohort 3 donors as recovered. Italy, Spain and the United States were the sources of the convalescent and acute COVID-19 samples.

The CDR3 totals 15 residues. V was trimmed by 0 bases and J by 4 bases, leaving 11 bases between them. Germline CDR1 reads SGHNT; CDR2 reads YYREEE (reference sequence). Profiling relied on immunoSEQ multiplex PCR, and the TCRdb table lists in-frame clones only, not all of them. The table has hundreds of thousands of clones, 80% to 90% seen once. Sequenced: PBMCs or T cells enriched from blood (not recorded which). This chain connects TRBV5-4 to TRBJ2-1, with TRBD2 as a possible D gene (6 bases). The sequence was obtained from a man aged 35 to 55 in a cohort exposed to, infected with or recovered from COVID-19 (not recorded which). CDR3 region: CASSLAGGLYNEQFF. CDR3 DNA sequence: TGTGCCAGCAGCTTGGCCGGGGGTTTATACAATGAGCAGTTCTTC.